Sequencing of this T cell receptor (beta chain) was carried out in a study of T cell repertoires in cytomegalovirus infection (dated by TCRdb to about 2019). A note on the overall study: Donor HLA type was relevant to the analysis, as public TCR beta signatures indicated carriage of CMV infection together with the matching HLA type.

The table lists this clonotype with many counts. There is no known antigen for this receptor. No base-level quality is on record; no much larger clone is a single base apart. General conclusions and limits of the study: In the ex vivo response, HLA-C-restricted CMV-specific TCR beta clonotypes were dominant, and in two of eight donors the single most frequent clonotype came from this HLA-C-restricted group. Carriers of CMV infection plus the relevant HLA type were discriminated by the cumulative frequency of public TCR beta family members in the study cohort and in an independent approximately 400-donor cohort.

The instrument was an Illumina HiSeq 1500. Starting from the raw public reads, TCRdb applied fastp trimming at Q25, assembled clones with MiXCR and retained in-frame beta chains. Entries that share a CDR3 protein sequence are merged under the most common genes and DNA. This sample holds 150,000 to 200,000 distinct CDR3 sequences; approximately 9.7% were observed only once. The top ten clonotypes cover about 4.2% of the sample. The CDR3 runs 15 amino acids, cysteine and phenylalanine included. Just CDR3 DNA is preserved here, 45 bases in frame from base 1. CDR1 and CDR2 are read off the germline V gene (reference sequence) as SEHNR and FQNEAQ. The junction shows trimming of 1 base on V and 5 bases on J, plus 14 bases between the germline ends.

The TCR comes from a human donor in good health (CMV status not recorded). Some clones in this sample may be carry-over from other donors' samples. What was sequenced was PBMCs. This chain joins TRBV7-9 to TRBJ2-5; no D segment can be confidently identified. The nucleotides are TGTGCCAGCAGCTTAGACCAAGGATCGAGGGAGACCCAGTACTTC. Translated, this gives CASSLDQGSRETQYF.